These T cell receptor beta chains were read from a single sample in a study of cytomegalovirus exposure and HLA in healthy donors. Using immunoSEQ multiplex PCR, the repertoire was profiled, and TCRdb retains in-frame clones only, with some absent. Counted here are roughly 150,000 clones, more than 70% occurring once; the ten biggest clones make up approximately 3.1%. Sequenced: PBMCs. The receptor source for this set is a man aged 18 to 30 in good health and CMV-seronegative. CDR3s include the opening cysteine and the closing phenylalanine or tryptophan. Fields, in order: D gene, clone size, J gene, V gene, CDR3 DNA, CDR3 protein. The D gene is left open where the match is weak. Not every row has a clone size; where given, it reads once, few, many or a size class.

D: TRBD2; size: NA; J: TRBJ2-2; V: TRBV7-6; DNA: TGTGCCAGCTCCAACCCCGGTTCAGCGGGAGGGAACACCGGGGAGCTGTTTTTT; CDR3: CASSNPGSAGGNTGELFF
D: TRBD2; size: NA; J: TRBJ2-2; V: TRBV28; DNA: TGTGCCAGCAATCCTAGCGGGGGATGGTCCGGGGAGCTGTTTTTT; CDR3: CASNPSGGWSGELFF
D: TRBD1; size: NA; J: TRBJ2-5; V: TRBV19; DNA: TGTGCCAGTAGTATGGGACAGGGAATACAAGAGACCCAGTACTTC; CDR3: CASSMGQGIQETQYF
D: NA; size: once; J: TRBJ2-6; V: TRBV28; DNA: TGTGCCAGCAGTTTAGGGCCCGCTGGGGCCAACGTCCTGACTTTC; CDR3: CASSLGPAGANVLTF
D: TRBD2; size: NA; J: TRBJ2-2; V: TRBV4-1; DNA: TGCGCCAGCAGCCTAGGACTAGCGGGGATTAACACCGGGGAGCTGTTTTTT; CDR3: CASSLGLAGINTGELFF
D: NA; size: NA; J: TRBJ1-5; V: TRBV19; DNA: TGTGCCAGTAGTTTGGCCTCAGGTTTAAATCAGCCCCAGCATTTT; CDR3: CASSLASGLNQPQHF
D: TRBD1; size: NA; J: TRBJ2-7; V: TRBV6-1; DNA: TGTGCCAGCCGGGGGACAGGGACCTACGAGCAGTACTTC; CDR3: CASRGTGTYEQYF
D: TRBD2; size: NA; J: TRBJ2-3; V: TRBV5-1; DNA: TGCGCCAGCAGCTCAACGACGCCGGGACTAGCCTCAGATACGCAGTATTTT; CDR3: CASSSTTPGLASDTQYF
D: NA; size: NA; J: TRBJ1-2; V: TRBV4-1; DNA: TGCGCCAGCAGCCAAGATCCCCCAGGAAATTCCTATGGCTACACCTTC; CDR3: CASSQDPPGNSYGYTF
D: NA; size: once; J: TRBJ2-1; V: TRBV7-9; DNA: TGTGCCAGCAGCTTTTCTAGGGGTGGTGATGAGCAGTTCTTC; CDR3: CASSFSRGGDEQFF
D: TRBD2; size: NA; J: TRBJ2-1; V: TRBV19; DNA: TGTGCCAGTAGGGCGGGGGGGCCCGATGAGCAGTTCTTC; CDR3: CASRAGGPDEQFF
D: NA; size: once; J: TRBJ1-2; V: TRBV30; DNA: TGTGCCTGGATTCACGGGTATGGCTACACCTTC; CDR3: CAWIHGYGYTF
D: NA; size: NA; J: TRBJ1-6; V: TRBV27; DNA: TGTGCCAGCAGCGGGGCCTATAATTCACCCCTCCACTTT; CDR3: CASSGAYNSPLHF
D: TRBD1; size: NA; J: TRBJ1-2; V: TRBV6-1; DNA: TGTGCCAGCAGTGGTAACAGGGGTAATGGCTACACCTTC; CDR3: CASSGNRGNGYTF
D: NA; size: NA; J: TRBJ1-2; V: TRBV18; DNA: TGTGCCAGCTCACCACCGCCTTCCAGGGATAATGGCTACACCTTC; CDR3: CASSPPPSRDNGYTF
D: NA; size: NA; J: TRBJ2-3; V: TRBV9; DNA: TGTGCCAGCAGCTCCGGACTGAGCACAGATACGCAGTATTTT; CDR3: CASSSGLSTDTQYF
D: NA; size: NA; J: TRBJ2-6; V: TRBV28; DNA: TGTGCCACAGCTTGGGGGGAGAACTCTGGGGCCAACGTCCTGACTTTC; CDR3: CATAWGENSGANVLTF
D: NA; size: NA; J: TRBJ2-7; V: TRBV5-4; DNA: TGTGCCAGCAGCCGAACTCAGGAGACAGCCTCTGGCGGGCAGTACTTC; CDR3: CASSRTQETASGGQYF